This TCR beta chain was sequenced for a study of blood T cell repertoires in COVID-19. Source study methods: Amplification of reference gene primers was used by the study to estimate nucleated cell counts. Sequencing used immunoSEQ multiplex PCR; TCRdb keeps in-frame clones, though not all of them. V and J calls plus clone size are reproduced from that table; the DNA served to infer D and trimming. The sample records over 200,000 clones, 87% being singletons. A single count supports this clone. Germline CDR1 is SGHAT and CDR2 is FQNNGV. V was clipped by 8 bases and J by 3 bases, with 16 bases between them. This CDR3 is built from 15 residues.

This sequence originates from a man aged 18-30 years with acute COVID-19. Sequencing input: PBMCs or T cells enriched from blood (not recorded which). This sequence joins TRBV11-2 and TRBJ2-2; D possibly corresponds to TRBD2 (5 bases). The CDR3 region has the DNA TGTGCCAGCGGGCCCCGTGTGGGAGACACCGGGGAGCTGTTTTTT. Amino acid sequence: CASGPRVGDTGELFF.